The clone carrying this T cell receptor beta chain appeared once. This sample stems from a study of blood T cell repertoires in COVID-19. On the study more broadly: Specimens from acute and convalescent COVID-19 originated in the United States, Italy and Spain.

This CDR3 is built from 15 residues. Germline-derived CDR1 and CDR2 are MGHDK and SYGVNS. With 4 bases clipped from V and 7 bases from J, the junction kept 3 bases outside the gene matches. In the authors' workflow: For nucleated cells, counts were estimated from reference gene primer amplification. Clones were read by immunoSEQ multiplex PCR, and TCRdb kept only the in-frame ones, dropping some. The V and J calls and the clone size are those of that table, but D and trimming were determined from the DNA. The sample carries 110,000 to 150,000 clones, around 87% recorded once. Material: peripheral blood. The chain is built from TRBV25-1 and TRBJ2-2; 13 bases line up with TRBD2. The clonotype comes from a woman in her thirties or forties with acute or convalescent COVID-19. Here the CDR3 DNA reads TGTGCCAGCAGTGCACTAGCGGGAGGGAGCGGGGAGCTGTTTTTT. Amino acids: CASSALAGGSGELFF.